This TCR delta chain comes out of a study of γδ T cells in repeated Plasmodium falciparum infection. Study-level information: Age- and gender-matched Australian children served as comparison for malaria-exposed Malian children.

This CDR3 comprises 22 residues. With 3 bases removed from V and 8 bases from J, the gap between germline ends came to 40 bases. Per germline, CDR1 TSWWSYY and CDR2 QGS. Flow sorting of PBMC yielded separate Vgamma9/Vdelta2+ and Vdelta2-negative gammadelta T cell populations for bulk repertoire analysis. This clone occurred many times. This DNA's translation and the protein TCRdb lists, from a much larger clone, do not match at residue 7, likely due to a read error; the protein shown is translated from the DNA. With CATT, TCRdb re-called clones from the multiplex PCR reads. The sample consists of roughly 50,000 delta-chain clones, roughly 1.6% of them appearing once.

This receptor was taken from a pool of human donors (malaria-infected and uninfected, not separated). V gene TRDV1 combines with J gene TRDJ1; possibly TRDD2 or TRDD3 for D (6 bases each). TCRdb offers no J gene call, so here the DNA was matched to germline to obtain one. Source material: gamma-delta T cells from blood. DNA of the CDR3: TGTGCTCTTGGGGACAGATCCTCCTACGGTCCGAAGGGCCTGGGGCTGACTTTCAAACTCATCTTT. This translates into CALGDRSSYGPKGLGLTFKLIF.